Following are 26 T cell receptor beta chains from one sample sequenced in a study of tumor-infiltrating lymphocytes in primary liver carcinoma. Out of unsorted whole blood came the blood RNA, and germline DNA was extracted as well. Total RNA (around 500 ng) served as template for TCR beta cDNA synthesis primed by a constant-region primer. Each TCR beta library was derived from three nested multiplex PCR rounds that employed slightly modified ARM-PCR. The opening two PCR rounds, about 11 cycles each, paired TRBV1-TRBV30 forward primers with a C-beta reverse primer. MiXCR was run by TCRdb on the multiplex PCR reads, yielding one entry per CDR3 protein. The repertoire holds 310,000 or so distinct CDR3 sequences, with 50% to 75% as singletons. The material sequenced was peripheral blood. The receptors were gathered from a woman in her 30s with primary liver carcinoma and hepatitis B virus infection.

This chain connects TRBV7-9 to TRBJ2-5; D gene uncertain. The CDR3 extends over 11 amino acids. V dropped 8 bases and J dropped 7 bases, with 11 bases sitting between them. Germline assignment: CDR1 SEHNR and CDR2 FQNEAQ (reference sequence). The chain's CDR3 is CASRSTRTQYF. CDR3 bases: TGTGCCAGCCGCTCTACACGGACCCAGTACTTC. The full variable domain, with the rest looked up from reference TRBV7-9 and TRBJ2-5, is DTGVSQNPRHKITKRGQNVTFRCDPISEHNRLYWYRQTLGQGPEFLTYFQNEAQLEKSRLLSDRFSAERPKGSFSTLEIQRTEQGDSAMYLCASRSTRTQYFGPGTRLLVL.

Notes on this clonotype: At one end, the junction sequence differs from germline, possibly due to a read error. The chain has TRBV29-1 and TRBJ1-4; D is ambiguous. Per the germline V gene, CDR1 is SQVTM and CDR2 is ANQGSEA. The CDR3 is 11 residues long. CDR3 sequence: CSVDVNENLFF. The CDR3 DNA reads TGCAGTGTTGACGTTAATGAAAACCTGTTTTTT.

This clonotype was seen only a few times. The DNA of the CDR3 is TGTGCCAGCAGCTCAGGGACAAATGAGCAGTTCTTC. It yields the protein CASSSGTNEQFF. This sequence joins TRBV13 and TRBJ2-1, with D possibly being TRBD1 (6 bases). The CDR3 contains 12 residues. V was cut by 4 bases and J by 7 bases, with 8 bases left in between. The germline V gene encodes CDR1 PRHDT and CDR2 FYEKMQ (reference sequence).

A note on this clonotype: This may be a read error: a much more frequent sequence differs by one nucleotide. This chain uses TRBV6-1 with TRBJ2-7; no reliable D call. This CDR3 has 14 residues. Germline assignment: CDR1 MNHNS and CDR2 SASEGT. The CDR3 is CAGSERYGTYEQYF. In DNA, the CDR3 is TGTGCCGGCAGTGAACGGTATGGAACCTACGAGCAGTACTTC.

Comment on this clonotype: A junction boundary mismatches the germline segment, possibly from a read error. V and J are TRBV11-3 and TRBJ2-7; D is ambiguous. This CDR3 is 11 amino acids long. Germline assignment: CDR1 SGHNT and CDR2 YENEEA. In DNA, the CDR3 is TGTGCCTGCAGTAACCTCTACGAGCAGTACTTC. As protein: CACSNLYEQYF.

As concerns this clonotype: A read error is possible here, since a much larger clone lies one base away. The rearrangement links TRBV29-1 to TRBJ1-2; D is possibly TRBD1 (5 bases). V was pared by 0 bases and J by 3 bases, with 11 bases between. The CDR3 runs to 14 residues. Germline loops: CDR1 SQVTM, CDR2 ANQGSEA. Written as DNA, the CDR3 is TGCAGCGTTGAAGATCTGAGGGGAGACTATGGCTACACCTTC. This gives the protein CSVEDLRGDYGYTF.

Concerning this clonotype itself: With a much larger clone just one base away, this may be a read error. Without the conserved terminal phenylalanine or tryptophan, this CDR3 likely stems from a read error. The CDR3, as DNA: TGCAGCGTTGACCGTGGGACTAGCGGGAGGACGAGGCAGTTCCTC. Amino acid sequence: CSVDRGTSGRTRQFL. V and J are TRBV29-1 and TRBJ2-1, with 15 bases that match TRBD2. V lost 3 bases to trimming and J lost 12 bases; unmatched junction nucleotides: 9. The CDR3 contains 15 residues. The germline CDR1 and CDR2 sequences are SQVTM and ANQGSEA.

At least ten counts were recorded for this clonotype. The V and J genes are TRBV11-2 and TRBJ1-6; D is unresolved. Trimming left V 4 bases short and J 10 bases short, with 17 bases between. The CDR3 totals 15 residues. Looked up from germline, CDR1 is SGHAT and CDR2 is FQNNGV. Here the CDR3 reads CASSWMHALGSPLHF. The CDR3 DNA sequence: TGTGCCAGCAGCTGGATGCATGCGTTGGGCTCACCCCTCCACTTT.

In its sample, this clonotype was seen once. Just one base apart from a much larger clone, this may be a read error. The chain carries TRBV4-3 and TRBJ1-2; D is ambiguous. The CDR3 totals 14 residues. Trimming cost V 3 bases and J 5 bases, with 13 bases left between them. Germline V CDR1 and CDR2: LGHNA, YSLEER. The CDR3 region is CASSHDDFSYGYTF. Written as DNA, the CDR3 is TGCGCCAGCAGCCATGATGATTTTTCTTATGGCTACACCTTC.

On this clonotype: The CDR3 does not end in the conserved phenylalanine or tryptophan, so this is likely a read error. The limits of the CDR3 on the DNA are not certain, so only TCRdb's listed CDR3 is given. The rearrangement joins TRBV11-2 to TRBJ2-2. From its first to its last residue, the CDR3 has 15 amino acids. The germline gives CDR1 SGHAT, CDR2 FQNNGV. CDR3 residues: CASSIAALNTGELFL.

This clonotype was seen a handful of times. The gene calls are TRBV14 and TRBJ1-5; TRBD1 might be the D (6 bases). From germline, CDR1 is SGHDN and CDR2 FVKESK. The CDR3 has 13 amino acids. With 1 base removed from V and 11 bases from J, the gap between germline ends came to 12 bases. CDR3 bases: TGTGCCAGCAGCCAAGGCCCTAGGGGGTCCCAGCATTTT. Protein: CASSQGPRGSQHF.

The chain links TRBV10-3 to TRBJ2-7; 8 bases align to TRBD2. V shed 10 bases and J 3 bases; nucleotides not matched to a gene: 11. Germline values: CDR1 ENHRY, CDR2 SYGVKD. This CDR3 is 14 amino acids long. The CDR3 DNA reads as TGTGCCAGTTGGGTGGGACTAGAACTCTACGAGCAGTACTTC. Translating gives CASWVGLELYEQYF.

Many counts were recorded for this clonotype. This rearrangement joins TRBV4-2 to TRBJ1-3; unclear D gene. From germline, CDR1 is LGHNA and CDR2 YNFKEQ. This CDR3 contains 13 residues. V lost 8 bases to trimming and J lost 10 bases, with 18 bases between them. The CDR3 nucleotides are TGTGCCAGCGCGCGGCGTTCCAAGGAAACCATATATTTT. Translated, it gives CASARRSKETIYF.

V and J are TRBV11-2 and TRBJ1-1; D is possibly TRBD1 (5 bases). V gave up 2 bases and J gave up 13 bases, with 20 bases separating them. Per the germline V gene, CDR1 is SGHAT and CDR2 is FQNNGV. This CDR3 is 14 amino acids long. CDR3 sequence: CASSLSSMGRKDFF. The CDR3 DNA reads TGTGCCAGCAGCTTATCTAGCATGGGGCGAAAGGATTTCTTT.

Notes on this clonotype: Its ends do not fully match the called genes, so a read error is possible. The V gene is TRBV6-5, the J gene TRBJ2-1, with D tentatively TRBD1 or TRBD2 (6 bases each). The germline gives CDR1 MNHEY, CDR2 SVGAGI. The CDR3 is 15 amino acids. The CDR3 spells CANSLGAGQKNEQFF. The CDR3 nucleotides read TGTGCCAACAGTCTAGGGGCGGGACAAAAGAATGAGCAGTTCTTC.

This chain uses TRBV6-1 with TRBJ1-2; D not certain. Deletions cut 10 bases from V and 7 bases from J, with 31 bases between. CDR3 length equals 17 residues. CDR1 and CDR2 from the germline V gene are MNHNS and SASEGT. The CDR3 DNA is TGTGCCATACCCTTAGAGGCTGTGGAGGGTTTATGGAGTGGCTACACCTTC. Encoded protein: CAIPLEAVEGLWSGYTF.

The V call is TRBV12-3 or TRBV12-4, the J call TRBJ1-1; D not certain. V was pared by 8 bases and J by 6 bases, with 13 bases between. The CDR3 is 12 residues long. In DNA, the CDR3 is TGTGCCAGCTCGCCTGTAAGTTCTGAAGCTTTCTTT. Translating gives CASSPVSSEAFF.

This clonotype was counted ten times or more. The rearrangement links TRBV29-1 to TRBJ2-7, with 7 positions matching TRBD1. V was pared by 2 bases and J by 2 bases, with 9 bases of the junction left unmatched. There are 15 residues in the CDR3. The germline gives CDR1 SQVTM, CDR2 ANQGSEA. The CDR3 here is CSVENRDSEAYEQYF. As DNA, the CDR3 is TGCAGCGTTGAAAACCGGGACAGTGAGGCCTACGAGCAGTACTTC.

This clonotype was observed at least ten times. The rearrangement links TRBV11-2 to TRBJ2-7; 7 nucleotides align to TRBD2. Unmatched junction bases numbered 16, after V lost 3 bases and J lost 5 bases. Germline V lookup: CDR1 SGHAT, CDR2 FQNNGV. The CDR3 runs 17 residues. CDR3 sequence (DNA): TGTGCCAGCAGCTTTATCCCGGGCCGAGCTGGGGGGGACGAGCAGTACTTC. Encoded protein: CASSFIPGRAGGDEQYF.

About this clonotype itself: The germline gene is not matched at one end of the junction; a read error may be the cause. The V call is TRBV29-1, the J call TRBJ2-3; 11 positions agree with TRBD2. Germline V gene sequence: CDR1 SQVTM, CDR2 ANQGSEA. The CDR3 has 21 residues. CDR3 nucleotide sequence: TGCAGCGTTGCCTGGCGTCGATCGGGGATTAGCGGGAGGGCCCGCACAGATACGCACTATTTT. As protein: CSVAWRRSGISGRARTDTHYF.

The gene calls are TRBV15 and TRBJ2-3; TRBD2 might be the D (5 bases). Trimming took off 1 base at V and 0 bases at J, with 14 bases between the two ends. The CDR3 has 17 amino acids. Germline lookup yields CDR1 LNHNV and CDR2 YYDKDF (reference sequence). Here the CDR3 reads CATSRGSSGTSTDTQYF. CDR3 DNA: TGTGCCACCAGCAGAGGGTCCAGCGGAACTAGCACAGATACGCAGTATTTT. Full variable domain (missing parts from reference TRBV15 and TRBJ2-3): DAMVIQNPRYQVTQFGKPVTLSCSQTLNHNVMYWYQQKSSQAPKLLFHYYDKDFNNEADTPDNFQSRRPNTSFCFLDIRSPGLGDTAMYLCATSRGSSGTSTDTQYFGPGTRLTVL.

The chain couples TRBV20-1 to TRBJ2-1; 8 bases agree with TRBD2. The CDR3 length is 17 residues. The ends lost 7 bases at V and 8 bases at J; junction bases unmatched: 22. Germline assignment: CDR1 DFQATT and CDR2 SNEGSKA (reference sequence). The CDR3 loop is CSVRVPTGTSGRDEQFF. The CDR3 DNA sequence: TGCAGTGTACGAGTCCCGACCGGGACTAGTGGGCGGGATGAGCAGTTCTTC.

The rearrangement joins TRBV4-1 to TRBJ1-1; possibly TRBD1 for D (5 bases). The germline CDR1 and CDR2 sequences are MGHRA and YSYEKL. CDR3 size: 16 residues. The V gene lost 4 bases and the J gene lost 0 bases, with 15 bases spanning the gap. The CDR3 nucleotides are TGCGCCAGCAGCCTACTCTATACAGGCCTGAACACTGAAGCTTTCTTT. It translates to CASSLLYTGLNTEAFF.

V and J are TRBV6-6 and TRBJ2-3; D is ambiguous. Germline V gives CDR1 MNHNY, CDR2 SVGAGI (reference sequence). With 2 bases removed from V and 6 bases from J, the gap between germline ends came to 9 bases. This CDR3 comprises 13 residues. The CDR3 region has the DNA TGTGCCAGCAGTTACGCGGATGTGGATACGCAGTATTTT. Translated, it gives CASSYADVDTQYF.

In its sample, this clonotype was seen once. This chain uses TRBV20-1 with TRBJ2-7; no clear D gene. Germline V CDR1 and CDR2: DFQATT, SNEGSKA (reference sequence). The CDR3 has 11 amino acids. V gave up 3 bases and J gave up 6 bases, with 9 bases separating them. The DNA for the CDR3 is TGCAGTGCTAGGGGGTTGGTCGAGCAGTACTTC. Translating gives CSARGLVEQYF.

To note about this clonotype: At one end the junction does not follow the germline gene, possibly because of a read error. This rearrangement joins TRBV5-4 to TRBJ1-2; tentative D call: TRBD1 (5 bases). Per the germline V gene, CDR1 is SGHNT and CDR2 is YYREEE (reference sequence). The CDR3 runs 15 residues. CDR3 sequence (DNA): TGTGCCAACAGCTTGGGGGGTAGGCAGAGCTATGGCTACACCTTC. This sequence encodes CANSLGGRQSYGYTF.